This entry lists 3 T cell receptor beta chains sequenced from one sample in a study of OX40 agonist ivuxolimab in advanced cancers. Only in-frame clones appear in the TCRdb table, and some are missing; sequencing was by immunoSEQ multiplex PCR. The sample lists 90,000 to 95,000 clones; about 85% were seen once. The material was CD4+ or CD8+ T cells sorted from blood, obtained in a trial of the OX40 agonist ivuxolimab. These receptors were taken from an adult with an advanced solid tumor such as melanoma, head and neck, liver or kidney cancer.

The chain carries TRBV9 and TRBJ2-3; TRBD1 is a possible D gene (6 bases). Trimming took off 4 bases at V and 2 bases at J, with 11 bases between the two ends. CDR1 is SGDLS, CDR2 YYNGEE, per germline. CDR3 length: 14 residues. The CDR3 reads CASSRDTDTDTQYF. As DNA, the CDR3 is TGTGCCAGCAGCCGGGACACCGACACAGATACGCAGTATTTT.

The chain combines TRBV6-5 with TRBJ2-5; no definite D call. The CDR3 runs 13 residues. V shed 2 bases and J shed 0 bases, with 4 bases lying between them. Germline V lookup: CDR1 MNHEY, CDR2 SVGAGI. In DNA form, the CDR3 reads TGTGCCAGCAGTTACATGAACCAAGAGACCCAGTACTTC. Encoded protein: CASSYMNQETQYF.

V usage is TRBV7-9 and J usage is TRBJ2-2, with D unclear. Germline V gene data show CDR1 as SEHNR and CDR2 as FQNEAQ (reference sequence). The CDR3 length is 15 residues. The V end was cut by 2 bases, the J end by 3 bases, with 10 bases between. The CDR3 loop is CASSLSSVDTGELFF. As DNA, the CDR3 is TGTGCCAGCAGCTTATCGTCGGTGGACACCGGGGAGCTGTTTTTT.